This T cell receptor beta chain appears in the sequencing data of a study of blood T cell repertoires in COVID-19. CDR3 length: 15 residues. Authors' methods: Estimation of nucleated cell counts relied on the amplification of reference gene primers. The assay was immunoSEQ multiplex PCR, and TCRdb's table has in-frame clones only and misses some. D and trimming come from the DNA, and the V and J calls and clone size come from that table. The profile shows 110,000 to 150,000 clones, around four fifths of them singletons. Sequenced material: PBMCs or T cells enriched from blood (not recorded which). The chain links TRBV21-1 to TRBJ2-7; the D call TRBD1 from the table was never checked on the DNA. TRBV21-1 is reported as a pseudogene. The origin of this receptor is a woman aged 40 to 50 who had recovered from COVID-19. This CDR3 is CASSKKRTGAKEQYF. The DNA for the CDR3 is TGTGCCAGCAGCAAGAAGCGGACAGGGGCTAAGGAGCAGTACTTC.